This T cell receptor beta chain was identified in a study of blood T cell repertoires in COVID-19. The CDR3 is 13 residues long. Looked up from germline, CDR1 is SGHTA and CDR2 is FQGNSA. V lost 4 bases, J lost 2 bases, and 8 bases lay in between. The repertoire was sequenced with immunoSEQ multiplex PCR; TCRdb's copy has only in-frame clones and lacks some. The data contain some 210,000 clones, more than 70% of them singletons. This sequence originates from a man aged 25-45 years with acute COVID-19. Sequencing was performed on PBMCs or T cells enriched from blood (not recorded which). This chain uses TRBV7-2 with TRBJ1-2; D remains ambiguous. The CDR3 sequence is CASSSDTNYGYTF. The CDR3 bases are TGTGCCAGCAGCTCAGACACCAACTATGGCTACACCTTC.